This passage covers 29 T cell receptor beta chains from one sample sequenced in a study of siplizumab effects on memory and regulatory T cells. Sequenced by immunoSEQ multiplex PCR; TCRdb stores in-frame clones only, minus some. The sample comprises around 100,000 clones, about 91% of which are singletons, and 0.73% rests with the top ten. Source material: Tregs sorted from blood. The receptors come from a human donor in good health.

This chain uses TRBV18 with TRBJ2-3, with 8 positions matching TRBD2. The germline V gene has CDR1 KGHSH and CDR2 LQKENI. The CDR3 extends over 16 amino acids. Unmatched junction bases numbered 7, after V lost 0 bases and J lost 5 bases. In nucleotides, the CDR3 is TGTGCCAGCTCACCACCGGGACTAGGAGCCCGAGATACGCAGTATTTT. Translating it yields CASSPPGLGARDTQYF.

The V and J genes are TRBV10-2 and TRBJ1-1, with 7 bases aligning to TRBD1. The germline CDR1 and CDR2 sequences are WSHSY and SAAADI. This CDR3 spans 13 amino acids. The J segment lost 7 bases and the V segment lost 7 bases, leaving 9 bases of the junction unmatched. This chain's CDR3 is CASTRDSRVEAFF. As DNA, the CDR3 is TGCGCCAGCACCCGGGACAGTAGAGTTGAAGCTTTCTTT.

The chain combines TRBV19 with TRBJ2-1; D remains ambiguous. V lost 7 bases and J lost 0, with 7 bases in between. The CDR3 length is 13 residues. The germline V gene has CDR1 LNHDA and CDR2 SQIVND (reference sequence). The CDR3 loop reads CASKDSSYNEQFF. The CDR3 DNA sequence: TGTGCCAGTAAAGACTCCTCCTACAATGAGCAGTTCTTC. The full variable domain, rest sourced from reference TRBV19 and TRBJ2-1, is DGGITQSPKYLFRKEGQNVTLSCEQNLNHDAMYWYRQDPGQGLRLIYYSQIVNDFQKGDIAEGYSVSREKKESFPLTVTSAQKNPTAFYLCASKDSSYNEQFFGPGTRLTVL.

The genes are TRBV11-3 and TRBJ1-1; D remains ambiguous. The CDR3 is 13 amino acids. Germline lookup yields CDR1 SGHNT and CDR2 YENEEA. V lost 1 base, J lost 0 bases, and 3 bases lay in between. This CDR3 is CASSLGVNTEAFF. In DNA, the CDR3 is TGTGCCAGCAGCTTAGGGGTGAACACTGAAGCTTTCTTT.

The V gene is TRBV25-1, the J gene TRBJ1-1, with 9 bases matching TRBD1. The V gene's germline CDR1 is MGHDK and CDR2 SYGVNS. The CDR3 has 15 residues. V dropped 6 bases and J dropped 3; count of bases not matched to a gene: 8. The CDR3 region is CASRGDRVMHTEAFF. The CDR3, as DNA: TGTGCCAGCAGGGGGGACAGGGTTATGCACACTGAAGCTTTCTTT.

This clone was counted only a few times. V usage is TRBV5-5 and J usage is TRBJ1-5; 9 bases match TRBD1. The V and J ends lost 3 bases and 2 bases, in that order; junction bases with no gene match: 3. The V gene's germline CDR1 is SGHKS and CDR2 YYEKEE (reference sequence). The CDR3 spans 15 residues. Here the CDR3 reads CASSWGQGGNQPQHF. DNA of the CDR3: TGTGCCAGCAGCTGGGGACAGGGCGGCAATCAGCCCCAGCATTTT.

The V call is TRBV14, the J call TRBJ1-2; no clear D gene. Germline V gene data show CDR1 as SGHDN and CDR2 as FVKESK. This CDR3 spans 13 amino acids. Trimming pared 0 bases from V and 7 bases from J, leaving 9 bases between. The CDR3 coding sequence is TGTGCCAGCAGCCAAGATTTCGGGGTTGGCTACACCTTC. Amino acid sequence: CASSQDFGVGYTF.

This clone was recorded once. The gene calls are TRBV11-2 and TRBJ2-7; no firm D call. V was cut by 5 bases and J by 3 bases, with 14 bases left in between. Germline loops: CDR1 SGHAT, CDR2 FQNNGV. The CDR3 sequence is 14 residues long. CDR3 sequence: CASSLSTERYEQYF. The CDR3 region has the DNA TGTGCCAGCAGCCTTAGCACGGAACGCTACGAGCAGTACTTC.

This chain joins TRBV9 and TRBJ2-3; TRBD2 matches at 9 bases. Germline trimming cut 3 bases from V and 2 bases from J; bases unmatched to any gene: 4. Germline lookup yields CDR1 SGDLS and CDR2 YYNGEE. The CDR3 is 15 residues long. For the CDR3, the DNA is TGTGCCAGCAGCGAGGGACTAGCTTACACAGATACGCAGTATTTT. Encoded protein: CASSEGLAYTDTQYF.

The chain carries TRBV7-9 and TRBJ2-7; D is uncertain. Germline V gene sequence: CDR1 SEHNR, CDR2 FQNEAQ (reference sequence). The CDR3 is 12 residues long. V lost 5 bases, J lost 5 bases, and 10 bases lay in between. The CDR3 DNA reads as TGTGCCAGCAGCCCCCTTACACACGAGCAGTACTTC. Translating it yields CASSPLTHEQYF.

This chain links TRBV21-1 with TRBJ2-5; the table assigns TRBD1, which was not confirmed against the DNA. TRBV21-1 is classified as a pseudogene. This CDR3 region has 17 residues. The CDR3 spells CASSKRNGTGFEETQYF. DNA for the CDR3: TGTGCCAGCAGCAAAAGAAATGGGACAGGTTTTGAGGAGACCCAGTACTTC.

This clone showed up just once. V usage is TRBV7-9 and J usage is TRBJ2-5; D gene unclear. Per the germline V gene, CDR1 is SEHNR and CDR2 is FQNEAQ (reference sequence). This CDR3 region has 16 residues. Deletions cut 3 bases from V and 4 bases from J, with 18 bases between. The CDR3 DNA reads as TGTGCCAGCAGCTTCGAGTTTGGGGTCGTGGGAGAGACCCAGTACTTC. As protein: CASSFEFGVVGETQYF.

The rearrangement links TRBV11-2 to TRBJ2-2; D is uncertain. The CDR3 is made up of 13 amino acids. The V gene lost 3 bases and the J gene lost 4 bases, with 6 bases spanning the gap. Germline V gene lookup returns CDR1 SGHAT and CDR2 FQNNGV. Here the CDR3 DNA reads TGTGCCAGCAGCTTTAGAGTCACCGGGGAGCTGTTTTTT. This codes for CASSFRVTGELFF.

CDR3 DNA: TGTGCCAGTAGTCCTTGGGGACAGGGTGCGTTTGAAAAACTGTTTTTT. This gives the protein CASSPWGQGAFEKLFF. This chain links TRBV19 with TRBJ1-4; the match to TRBD1 covers 9 bases. V lost 5 bases to trimming and J lost 7 bases; unmatched junction nucleotides: 11. Germline V gives CDR1 LNHDA, CDR2 SQIVND (reference sequence). The CDR3 extends over 16 amino acids.

The chain joins TRBV5-6 to TRBJ2-3; no reliable D call. There are 13 residues in the CDR3. Germline V lookup: CDR1 SGHDT, CDR2 YYEEEE. Trimming took 0 bases from V and 3 from J, leaving 5 bases between them. CDR3 protein: CASSLGMTDTQYF. In DNA form, the CDR3 reads TGTGCCAGCAGCTTGGGTATGACAGATACGCAGTATTTT.

The chain uses TRBV19 and TRBJ2-1, with 10 bases fitting TRBD2. Germline V gene data show CDR1 as LNHDA and CDR2 as SQIVND (reference sequence). V shed 5 bases, J shed 0 bases, and the junction held 1 base outside the gene matches. The CDR3 totals 15 residues. CDR3 DNA sequence: TGTGCCAGTAGTCCTAGCGGGGGCTCCTACAATGAGCAGTTCTTC. It encodes CASSPSGGSYNEQFF.

The chain couples TRBV6-1 to TRBJ1-2; D not resolved. This CDR3 spans 14 amino acids. CDR1 is MNHNS and CDR2 is SASEGT in the germline V gene. Trimming took 2 bases from V and 9 from J, leaving 16 bases between them. The CDR3 region has the DNA TGTGCCAGCAGTGAAATGATTGGCAGGTCGAGCTACACCTTC. This sequence encodes CASSEMIGRSSYTF.

The chain couples TRBV2 to TRBJ1-2; D is ambiguous. The CDR3 extends over 12 amino acids. V dropped 3 bases and J dropped 5 bases, with 7 bases sitting between them. CDR1 and CDR2 from the germline V gene are SNHLY and FYNNEI. The CDR3 DNA sequence: TGTGCCAGCAGTGAGGAGGGATATGGCTACACCTTC. It translates to CASSEEGYGYTF. Combining the CDR3 with reference TRBV2 and TRBJ1-2 gives the whole variable domain EPEVTQTPSHQVTQMGQEVILRCVPISNHLYFYWYRQILGQKVEFLVSFYNNEISEKSEIFDDQFSVERPDGSNFTLKIRSTKLEDSAMYFCASSEEGYGYTFGSGTRLTVV.

V is TRBV5-6 and J is TRBJ1-1; weak D call: TRBD1 (6 bases). Trimming pared 4 bases from V and 4 bases from J, leaving 20 bases between. Germline assignment: CDR1 SGHDT and CDR2 YYEEEE. This CDR3 region has 16 residues. Here the CDR3 DNA reads TGTGCCAGCAGCCGCAGGCGGTCGGGGGCAGGCACTGAAGCTTTCTTT. Translation: CASSRRRSGAGTEAFF.

This clone was seen once. The J gene is TRBJ2-3, the V gene TRBV5-1; TRBD2 matches 7 bases. This CDR3 comprises 17 residues. The ends lost 4 bases at V and 2 bases at J; junction bases unmatched: 13. CDR1 SGHRS and CDR2 YFSETQ come from the germline V gene. CDR3 sequence: CASSTHLPSGYTDTQYF. The CDR3 DNA reads TGCGCCAGCAGCACCCACCTACCTAGCGGTTACACAGATACGCAGTATTTT.

This chain links TRBV5-4 with TRBJ2-2, with 9 bases matching TRBD2. The length of the CDR3 is 17 residues. Germline CDR1 SGHNT, CDR2 YYREEE (reference sequence). Trimming took 4 bases from V and 8 from J; bases not matched to a gene: 15. In DNA form, the CDR3 reads TGTGCCAGCAGCCCGGGTGGCCTAGCGGGATTGGCGGGGGAGCTGTTTTTT. This encodes CASSPGGLAGLAGELFF. Using reference TRBV5-4 and TRBJ2-2 for the parts outside the CDR3, the full variable domain is ETGVTQSPTHLIKTRGQQVTLRCSSQSGHNTVSWYQQALGQGPQFIFQYYREEENGRGNFPPRFSGLQFPNYSSELNVNALELDDSALYLCASSPGGLAGLAGELFFGEGSRLTVL.

This chain connects TRBV6-5 to TRBJ2-5; 9 nucleotides line up with TRBD2. The J call is doubtful: the DNA matches TRBJ2-7 better. The length of the CDR3 is 15 residues. In germline, CDR1 is MNHEY, CDR2 SVGAGI. The CDR3 protein is CASSYSAGGYYEQYF. CDR3 DNA: TGTGCCAGCAGTTATAGCGCGGGAGGGTACTACGAGCAGTACTTC.

In DNA, the CDR3 is TGTGCCAGCAGTTTCCATAACACAGGAGCAAATCAGCCCCAGCATTTT. It codes for CASSFHNTGANQPQHF. The V and J genes are TRBV6-6 and TRBJ1-5, with D perhaps matching TRBD1 (5 bases). This CDR3 spans 16 amino acids. V lost 4 bases and J lost 4, with 17 bases in between. Germline V lookup: CDR1 MNHNY, CDR2 SVGAGI (reference sequence).

V and J are TRBV28 and TRBJ2-7; no firm D call. Per germline, CDR1 MDHEN and CDR2 SYDVKM. V shed 3 bases and J shed 4 bases, with 10 bases lying between them. The CDR3 covers 13 residues. In DNA, the CDR3 is TGTGCCAGCAGTTTGTACAGTAGGTACGAGCAGTACTTC. Amino acid sequence: CASSLYSRYEQYF.

The chain employs TRBV14 and TRBJ2-1; 8 bases align to TRBD2. The CDR3 spans 16 residues. Germline CDR1 and CDR2: SGHDN and FVKESK. J was trimmed by 3 bases and V by 1 base; bases with no gene match: 5. This chain's CDR3 is CASSQALAGRYNEQFF. The CDR3, as DNA: TGTGCCAGCAGCCAAGCCTTAGCGGGACGCTACAATGAGCAGTTCTTC.

The rearrangement uses TRBV9 and TRBJ2-2; D unresolved. Trimming cost V 0 bases and J 2 bases, with 8 bases left between them. Germline loops: CDR1 SGDLS, CDR2 YYNGEE. The CDR3 is 15 amino acids. The CDR3 region is CASSVVARNTGELFF. The CDR3 DNA reads TGTGCCAGCAGCGTAGTCGCGAGAAACACCGGGGAGCTGTTTTTT.

This clone was seen only once. The V and J genes are TRBV29-1 and TRBJ1-5; TRBD1 matches 9 bases. The J segment lost 6 bases and the V segment lost 5 bases, leaving 8 bases of the junction unmatched. This CDR3 is built from 14 residues. Per the germline V gene, CDR1 is SQVTM and CDR2 is ANQGSEA. The chain's CDR3 is CSVTGTGIFQPQHF. The DNA for the CDR3 is TGCAGCGTTACCGGGACAGGGATCTTTCAGCCCCAGCATTTT.

The V call is TRBV19, the J call TRBJ2-1; the match to TRBD2 covers 8 bases. The CDR3 contains 15 residues. CDR1 and CDR2 (germline): LNHDA, SQIVND (reference sequence). V was pared by 0 bases and J by 4 bases, with 2 bases of the junction left unmatched. The CDR3 sequence is CASSIDSGEYNEQFF. CDR3 nucleotide sequence: TGTGCCAGTAGTATAGATAGCGGGGAATACAATGAGCAGTTCTTC.

DNA of the CDR3: TGTGCCAGCAGCGCCACGGACAGGGGGAACACTGAAGCTTTCTTT. Translated: CASSATDRGNTEAFF. The gene calls are TRBV9 and TRBJ1-1; 9 bases map to TRBD1. V gave up 3 bases and J gave up 1 base; unmatched junction bases: 4. The V gene's germline CDR1 is SGDLS and CDR2 YYNGEE. The CDR3 extends over 15 amino acids.